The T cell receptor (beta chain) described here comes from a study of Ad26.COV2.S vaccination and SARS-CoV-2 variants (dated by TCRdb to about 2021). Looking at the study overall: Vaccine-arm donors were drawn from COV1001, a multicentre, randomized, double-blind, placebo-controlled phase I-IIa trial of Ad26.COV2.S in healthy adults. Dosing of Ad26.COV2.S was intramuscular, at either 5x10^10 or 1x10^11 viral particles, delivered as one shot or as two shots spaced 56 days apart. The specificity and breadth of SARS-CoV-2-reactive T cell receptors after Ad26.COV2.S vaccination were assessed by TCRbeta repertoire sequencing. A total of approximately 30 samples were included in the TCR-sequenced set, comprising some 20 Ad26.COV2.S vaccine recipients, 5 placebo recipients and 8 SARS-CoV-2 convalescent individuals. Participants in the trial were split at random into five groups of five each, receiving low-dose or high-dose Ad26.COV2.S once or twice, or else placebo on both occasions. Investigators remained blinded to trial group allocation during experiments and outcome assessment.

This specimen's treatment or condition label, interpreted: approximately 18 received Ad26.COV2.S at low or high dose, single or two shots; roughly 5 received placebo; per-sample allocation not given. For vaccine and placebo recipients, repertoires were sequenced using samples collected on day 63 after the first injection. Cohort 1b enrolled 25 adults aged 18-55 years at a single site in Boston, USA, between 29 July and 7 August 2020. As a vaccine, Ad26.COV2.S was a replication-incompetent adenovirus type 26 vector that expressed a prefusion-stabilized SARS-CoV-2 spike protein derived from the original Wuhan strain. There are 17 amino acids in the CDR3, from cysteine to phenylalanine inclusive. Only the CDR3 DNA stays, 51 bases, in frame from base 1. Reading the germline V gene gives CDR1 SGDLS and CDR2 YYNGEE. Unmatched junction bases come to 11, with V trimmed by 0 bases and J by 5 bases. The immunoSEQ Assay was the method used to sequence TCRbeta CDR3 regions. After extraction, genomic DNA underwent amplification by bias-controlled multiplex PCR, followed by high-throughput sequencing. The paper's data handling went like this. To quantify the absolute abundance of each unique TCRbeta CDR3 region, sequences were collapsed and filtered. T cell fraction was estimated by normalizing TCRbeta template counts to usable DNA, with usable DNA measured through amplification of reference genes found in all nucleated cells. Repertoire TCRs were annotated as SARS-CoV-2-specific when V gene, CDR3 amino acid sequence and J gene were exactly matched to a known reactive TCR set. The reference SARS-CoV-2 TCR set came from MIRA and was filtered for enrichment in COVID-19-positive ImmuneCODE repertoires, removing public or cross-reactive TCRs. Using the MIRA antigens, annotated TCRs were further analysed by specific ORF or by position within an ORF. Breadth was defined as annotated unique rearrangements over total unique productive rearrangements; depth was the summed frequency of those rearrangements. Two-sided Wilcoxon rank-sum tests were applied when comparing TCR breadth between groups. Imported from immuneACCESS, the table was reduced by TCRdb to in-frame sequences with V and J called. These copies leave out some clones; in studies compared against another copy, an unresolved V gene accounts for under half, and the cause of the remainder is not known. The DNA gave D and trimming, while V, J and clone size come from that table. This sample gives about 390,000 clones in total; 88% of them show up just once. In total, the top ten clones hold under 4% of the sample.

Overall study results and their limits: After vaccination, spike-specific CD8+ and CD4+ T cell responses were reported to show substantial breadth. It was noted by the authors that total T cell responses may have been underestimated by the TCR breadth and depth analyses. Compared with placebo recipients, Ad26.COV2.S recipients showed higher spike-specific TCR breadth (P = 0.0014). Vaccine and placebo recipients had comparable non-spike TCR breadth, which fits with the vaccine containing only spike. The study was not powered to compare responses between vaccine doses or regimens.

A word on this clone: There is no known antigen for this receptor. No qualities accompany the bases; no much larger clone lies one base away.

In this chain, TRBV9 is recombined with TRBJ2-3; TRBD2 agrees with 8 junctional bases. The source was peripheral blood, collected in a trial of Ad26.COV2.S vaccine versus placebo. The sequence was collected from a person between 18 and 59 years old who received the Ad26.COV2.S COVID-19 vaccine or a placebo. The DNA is TGTGCCAGCAGCGTAGCGGGGGGGGGTTCGTTAGGAGATACGCAGTATTTT. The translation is CASSVAGGGSLGDTQYF.